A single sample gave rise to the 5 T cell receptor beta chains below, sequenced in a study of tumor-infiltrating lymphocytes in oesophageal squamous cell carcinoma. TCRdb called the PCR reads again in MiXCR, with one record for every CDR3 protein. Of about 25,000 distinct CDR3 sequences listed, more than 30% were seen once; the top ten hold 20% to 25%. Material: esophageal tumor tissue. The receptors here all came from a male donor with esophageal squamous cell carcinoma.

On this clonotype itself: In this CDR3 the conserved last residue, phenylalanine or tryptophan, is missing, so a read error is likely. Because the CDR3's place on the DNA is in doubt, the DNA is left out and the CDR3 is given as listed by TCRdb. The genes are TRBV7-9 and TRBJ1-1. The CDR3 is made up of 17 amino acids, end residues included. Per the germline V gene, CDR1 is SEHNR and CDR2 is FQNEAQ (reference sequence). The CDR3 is CASSVPRQLTMATPSVR.

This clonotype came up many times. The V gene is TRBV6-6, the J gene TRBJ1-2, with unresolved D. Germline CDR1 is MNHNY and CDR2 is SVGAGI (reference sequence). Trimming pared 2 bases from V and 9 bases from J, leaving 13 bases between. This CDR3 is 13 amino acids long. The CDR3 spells CASSYNHDDSYTF. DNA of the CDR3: TGTGCCAGCAGTTACAACCACGATGATAGCTACACCTTC.

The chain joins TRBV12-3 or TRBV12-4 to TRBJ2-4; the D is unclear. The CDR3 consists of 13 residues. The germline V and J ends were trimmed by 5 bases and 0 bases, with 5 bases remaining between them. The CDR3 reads CASSREAKNIQYF. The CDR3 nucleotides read TGTGCCAGCAGTAGGGAAGCCAAAAACATTCAGTACTTC.

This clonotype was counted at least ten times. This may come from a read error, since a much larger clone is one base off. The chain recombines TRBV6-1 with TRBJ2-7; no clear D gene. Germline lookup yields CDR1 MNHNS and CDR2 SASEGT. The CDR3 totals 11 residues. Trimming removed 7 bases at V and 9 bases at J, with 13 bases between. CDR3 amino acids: CASTRSARQYF. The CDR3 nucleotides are TGTGCCAGCACCAGGTCGGCTCGGCAGTACTTC.

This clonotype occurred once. CDR3 bases: TGTGCCAGCAGTGAGTTGGAGGACAGGGGGCCCGAGCAGTACTTC. Residues: CASSELEDRGPEQYF. This chain links TRBV6-1 with TRBJ2-7; 11 nucleotides agree with TRBD1. Trimming cost V 3 bases and J 6 bases; bases outside gene matches: 7. The CDR3 extends over 15 amino acids. Germline CDR1 and CDR2: MNHNS and SASEGT.